This T cell receptor beta chain was retrieved from a study of cytomegalovirus exposure and HLA in healthy donors. Overall study findings and caveats: It was reported in a later analysis that an Asian-associated ancestry cluster showed fewer N-insertions than the roughly 670-donor mean.

Details on this clone: No antigen is known for it.

V was pared by 6 bases and J by 3 bases, with 2 bases of the junction left unmatched. Germline V lookup: CDR1 MNHNY, CDR2 SVGAGI (reference sequence). CDR3 size: 12 residues. The PCR had 60 Vbeta and 13 Jbeta primers. The data were produced by immunoSEQ multiplex PCR, yet TCRdb's version contains in-frame clones alone and is incomplete. The profile shows around 130,000 clones, roughly three quarters of them singletons. This sequence joins TRBV6-6 and TRBJ2-7; 7 nucleotides match TRBD1. The sequencing sample was made of PBMCs. The clonotype was recovered from a man younger than 40 in good health and CMV-seronegative. CDR3 coding DNA: TGTGCCAGCAGAGACAGGGTCTACGAGCAGTACTTC. Amino acids: CASRDRVYEQYF.